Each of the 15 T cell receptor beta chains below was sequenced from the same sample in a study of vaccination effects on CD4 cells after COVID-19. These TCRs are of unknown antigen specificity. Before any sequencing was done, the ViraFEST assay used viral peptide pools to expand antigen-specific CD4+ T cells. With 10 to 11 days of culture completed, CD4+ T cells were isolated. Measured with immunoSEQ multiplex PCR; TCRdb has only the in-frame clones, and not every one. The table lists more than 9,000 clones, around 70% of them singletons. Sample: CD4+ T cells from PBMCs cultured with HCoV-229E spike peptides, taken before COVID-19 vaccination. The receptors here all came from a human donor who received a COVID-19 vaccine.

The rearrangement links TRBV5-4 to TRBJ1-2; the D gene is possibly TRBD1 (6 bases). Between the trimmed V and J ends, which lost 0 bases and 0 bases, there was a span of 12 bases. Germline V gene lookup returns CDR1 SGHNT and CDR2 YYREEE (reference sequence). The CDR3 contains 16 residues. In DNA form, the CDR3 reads TGTGCCAGCAGCTTGGATGAGGACAGAACTAACTATGGCTACACCTTC. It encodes CASSLDEDRTNYGYTF.

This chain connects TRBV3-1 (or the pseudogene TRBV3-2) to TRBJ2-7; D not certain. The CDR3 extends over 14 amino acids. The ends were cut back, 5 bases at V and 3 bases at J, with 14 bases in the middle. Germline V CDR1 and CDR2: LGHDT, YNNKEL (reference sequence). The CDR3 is CASSGGMGNYEQYF. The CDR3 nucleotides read TGTGCCAGCAGCGGTGGTATGGGGAACTACGAGCAGTACTTC.

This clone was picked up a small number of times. CDR3 in amino acids: CASSQDSTGGQPQHF. CDR3 in DNA: TGTGCCAGCAGCCAAGATAGCACGGGAGGTCAGCCCCAGCATTTT. V is TRBV3-1 (or the pseudogene TRBV3-2) and J is TRBJ1-5, with D uncertain. Per the germline V gene, CDR1 is LGHDT and CDR2 is YNNKEL (reference sequence). With 0 bases removed from V and 6 bases from J, the gap between germline ends came to 12 bases. The CDR3 spans 15 residues.

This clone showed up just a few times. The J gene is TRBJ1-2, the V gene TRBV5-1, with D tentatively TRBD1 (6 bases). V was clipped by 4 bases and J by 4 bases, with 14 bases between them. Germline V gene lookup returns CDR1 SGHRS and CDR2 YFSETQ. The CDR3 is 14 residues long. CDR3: CASSGGLQGYGYTF. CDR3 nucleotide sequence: TGCGCCAGCAGCGGGGGGCTTCAGGGCTATGGCTACACCTTC.

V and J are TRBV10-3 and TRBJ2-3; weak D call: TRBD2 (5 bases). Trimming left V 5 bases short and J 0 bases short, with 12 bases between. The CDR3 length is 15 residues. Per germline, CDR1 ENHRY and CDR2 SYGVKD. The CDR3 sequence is CAISLSDASTDTQYF. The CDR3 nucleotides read TGTGCCATCAGTCTTAGCGATGCTAGCACAGATACGCAGTATTTT.

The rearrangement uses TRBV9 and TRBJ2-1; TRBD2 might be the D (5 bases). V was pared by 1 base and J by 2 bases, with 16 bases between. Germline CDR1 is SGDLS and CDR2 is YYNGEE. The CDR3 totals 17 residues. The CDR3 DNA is TGTGCCAGCAGCGTAAGATCCCTAGCCGCAGCCTACAATGAGCAGTTCTTC. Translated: CASSVRSLAAAYNEQFF.

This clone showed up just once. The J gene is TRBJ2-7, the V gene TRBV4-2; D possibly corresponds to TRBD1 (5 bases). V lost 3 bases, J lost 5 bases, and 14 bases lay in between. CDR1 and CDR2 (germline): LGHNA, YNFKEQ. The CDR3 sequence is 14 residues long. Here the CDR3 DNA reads TGTGCCAGCAGCCACGCCAGGGTGGAAGACGAGCAGTACTTC. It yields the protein CASSHARVEDEQYF.

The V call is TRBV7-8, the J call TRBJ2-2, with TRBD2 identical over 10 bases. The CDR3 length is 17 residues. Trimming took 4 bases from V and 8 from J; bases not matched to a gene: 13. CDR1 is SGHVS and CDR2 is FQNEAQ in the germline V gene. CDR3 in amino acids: CASSSPGLAWGLGELFF. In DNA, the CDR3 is TGTGCCAGCAGCTCTCCGGGACTAGCGTGGGGTCTGGGGGAGCTGTTTTTT.

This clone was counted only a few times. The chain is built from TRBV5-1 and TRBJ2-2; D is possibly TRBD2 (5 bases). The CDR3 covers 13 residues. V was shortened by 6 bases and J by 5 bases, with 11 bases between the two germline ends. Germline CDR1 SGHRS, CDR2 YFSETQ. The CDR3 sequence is CASTPSGTGELFF. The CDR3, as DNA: TGCGCCAGCACCCCGTCGGGGACCGGGGAGCTGTTTTTT.

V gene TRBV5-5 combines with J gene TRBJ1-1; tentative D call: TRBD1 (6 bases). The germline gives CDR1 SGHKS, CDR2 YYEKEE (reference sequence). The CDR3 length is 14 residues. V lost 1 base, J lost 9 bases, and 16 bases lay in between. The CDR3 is CASSLSVGGAQAFF. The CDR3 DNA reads TGTGCCAGCAGCTTGTCCGTAGGGGGGGCCCAAGCTTTCTTT. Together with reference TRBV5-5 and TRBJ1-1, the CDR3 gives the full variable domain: DAGVTQSPTHLIKTRGQQVTLRCSPISGHKSVSWYQQVLGQGPQFIFQYYEKEERGRGNFPDRFSARQFPNYSSELNVNALLLGDSALYLCASSLSVGGAQAFFGQGTRLTVV.

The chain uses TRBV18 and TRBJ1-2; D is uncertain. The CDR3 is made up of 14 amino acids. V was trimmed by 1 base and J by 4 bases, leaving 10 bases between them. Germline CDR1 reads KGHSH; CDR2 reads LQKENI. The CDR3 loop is CASSPHKGFYGYTF. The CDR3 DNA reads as TGTGCCAGCTCACCACATAAGGGCTTCTATGGCTACACCTTC.

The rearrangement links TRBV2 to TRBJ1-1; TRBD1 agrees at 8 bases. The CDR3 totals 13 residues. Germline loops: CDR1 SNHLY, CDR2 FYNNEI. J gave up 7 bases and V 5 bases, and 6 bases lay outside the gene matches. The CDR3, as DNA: TGTGCCAGCAGTCTTGACAGGGGTAGTGAAGCTTTCTTT. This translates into CASSLDRGSEAFF.

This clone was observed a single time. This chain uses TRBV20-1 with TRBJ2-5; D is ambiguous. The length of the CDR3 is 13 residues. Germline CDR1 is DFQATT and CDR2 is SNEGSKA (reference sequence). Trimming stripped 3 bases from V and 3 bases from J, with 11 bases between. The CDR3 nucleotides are TGCAGTGCTAGTCCCCCTGGGAAAGAGACCCAGTACTTC. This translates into CSASPPGKETQYF.

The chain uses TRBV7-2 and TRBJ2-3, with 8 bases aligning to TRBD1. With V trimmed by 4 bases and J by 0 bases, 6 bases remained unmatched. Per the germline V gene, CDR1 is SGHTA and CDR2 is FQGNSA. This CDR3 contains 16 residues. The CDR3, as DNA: TGTGCCAGCAGCTCCCTGTGGACAGGGAGCACAGATACGCAGTATTTT. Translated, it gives CASSSLWTGSTDTQYF.

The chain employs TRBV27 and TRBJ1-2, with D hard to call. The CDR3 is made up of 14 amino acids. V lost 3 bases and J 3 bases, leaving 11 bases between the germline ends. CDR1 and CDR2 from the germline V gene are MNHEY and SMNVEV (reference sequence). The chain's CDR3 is CASSLRSWDYGYTF. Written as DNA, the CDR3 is TGTGCCAGCAGTTTGCGGAGTTGGGACTATGGCTACACCTTC.